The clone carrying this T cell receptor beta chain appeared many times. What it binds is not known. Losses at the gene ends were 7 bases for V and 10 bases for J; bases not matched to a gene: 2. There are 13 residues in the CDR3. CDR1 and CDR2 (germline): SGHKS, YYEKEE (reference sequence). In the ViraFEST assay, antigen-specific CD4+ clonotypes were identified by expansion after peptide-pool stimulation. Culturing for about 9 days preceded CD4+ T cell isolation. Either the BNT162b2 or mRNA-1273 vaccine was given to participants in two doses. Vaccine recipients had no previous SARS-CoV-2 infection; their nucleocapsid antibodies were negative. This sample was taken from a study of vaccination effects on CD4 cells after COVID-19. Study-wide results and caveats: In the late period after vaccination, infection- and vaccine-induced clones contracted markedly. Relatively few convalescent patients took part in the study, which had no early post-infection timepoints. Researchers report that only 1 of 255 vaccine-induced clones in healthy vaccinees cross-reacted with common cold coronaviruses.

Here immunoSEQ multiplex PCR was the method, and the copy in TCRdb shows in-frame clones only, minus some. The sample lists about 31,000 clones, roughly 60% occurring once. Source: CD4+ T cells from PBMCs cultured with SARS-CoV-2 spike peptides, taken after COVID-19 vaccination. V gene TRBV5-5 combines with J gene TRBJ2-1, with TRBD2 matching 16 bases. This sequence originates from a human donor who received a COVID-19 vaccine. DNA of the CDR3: TGTGCCAGCGGGACTAGCGGGAGGGACGAGCAGTTCTTC. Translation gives CASGTSGRDEQFF.